This T cell receptor (beta chain) was captured in a study of beta chain features in type 1 diabetes. On the study more broadly: Cell yields, age and gender were similar between patients and healthy donors.

The whole isolated RNA underwent reverse transcription, so sequencing captured expressed TCRB transcripts. Sequenced by immunoSEQ multiplex PCR; TCRdb stores in-frame clones only, minus some. The sample lists 140,000 to 150,000 clones; roughly 10% were seen once. The germline V gene has CDR1 SQVTM and CDR2 ANQGSEA. This CDR3 has 12 amino acids. Trimming took off 2 bases at V and 4 bases at J, with 8 bases between the two ends. This clone was seen at least ten times. Donors underwent one heparinised blood draw, approximately 120 mL on average. The V and J genes are TRBV29-1 and TRBJ1-2; D is unclear. Sequencing was done on a sample of naive CD4+ T cells from blood. This clonotype was obtained from a man younger than 30 in good health. CDR3: CSVETRVYGYTF. CDR3 nucleotide sequence: TGCAGCGTTGAAACGAGGGTCTATGGCTACACCTTC.